Listed here is a single T cell receptor beta chain. Its matching antigen is unknown. These data belong to a study of T cell responses to AZD1222 COVID-19 vaccine. Whole-study findings and limits: Repertoire samples came only from after the peak T cell response. Reportedly, nearly half the spike-specific TCRs target unmutated variant regions. Baseline serology detected seropositivity in only a handful of AZD1222 recipients.

Profiling relied on immunoSEQ multiplex PCR, and the TCRdb table lists in-frame clones only, not all of them. The sample consists of some 90,000 clones, about 86% of them appearing once. The ends were cut back, 4 bases at V and 4 bases at J, with 19 bases in the middle. The CDR3 has 16 amino acids. The germline CDR1 and CDR2 sequences are LGHNT and FRNRAP. The rearrangement links TRBV12-5 to TRBJ2-5, with D maybe TRBD1 (6 bases). This receptor was obtained from an adult in good health. The material sequenced was peripheral blood, taken on day 0 of AZD1222 vaccination. The CDR3 protein is CASGSPSQGTAETQYF. In DNA, the CDR3 is TGTGCTAGTGGTTCCCCCTCCCAGGGGACGGCAGAGACCCAGTACTTC.